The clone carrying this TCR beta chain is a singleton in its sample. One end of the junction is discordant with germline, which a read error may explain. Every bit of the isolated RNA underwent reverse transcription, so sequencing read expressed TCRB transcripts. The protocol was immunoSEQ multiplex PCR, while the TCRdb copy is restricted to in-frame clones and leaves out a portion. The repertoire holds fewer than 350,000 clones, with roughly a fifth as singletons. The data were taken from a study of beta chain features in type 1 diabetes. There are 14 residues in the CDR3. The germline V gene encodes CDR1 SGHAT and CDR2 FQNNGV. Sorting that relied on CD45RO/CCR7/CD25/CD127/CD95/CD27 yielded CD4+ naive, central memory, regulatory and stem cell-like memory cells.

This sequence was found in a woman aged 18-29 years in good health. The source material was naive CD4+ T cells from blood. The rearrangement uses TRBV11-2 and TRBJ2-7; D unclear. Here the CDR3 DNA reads TGTGCCAACAGCCTCACCCGAACATTTGACGAGCAGTACTTC. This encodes CANSLTRTFDEQYF.